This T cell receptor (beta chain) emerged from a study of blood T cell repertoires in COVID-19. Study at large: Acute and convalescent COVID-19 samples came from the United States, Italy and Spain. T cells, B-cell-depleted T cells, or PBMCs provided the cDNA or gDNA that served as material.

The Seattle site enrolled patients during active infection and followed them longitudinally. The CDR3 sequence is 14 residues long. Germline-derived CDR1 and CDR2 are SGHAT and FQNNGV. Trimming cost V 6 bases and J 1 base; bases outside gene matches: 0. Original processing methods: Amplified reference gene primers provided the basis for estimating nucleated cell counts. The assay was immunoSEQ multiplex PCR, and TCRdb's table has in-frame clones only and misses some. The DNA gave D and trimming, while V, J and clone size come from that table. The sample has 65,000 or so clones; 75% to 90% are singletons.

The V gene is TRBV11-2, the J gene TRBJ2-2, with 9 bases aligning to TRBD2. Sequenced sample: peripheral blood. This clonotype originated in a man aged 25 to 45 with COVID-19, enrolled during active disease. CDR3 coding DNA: TGTGCCAGCAGGACTAGCGGGAACACCGGGGAGCTGTTTTTT. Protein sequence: CASRTSGNTGELFF.